These 22 T cell receptor beta chains were sequenced from one sample in a study of T cell repertoires in cytomegalovirus infection. These receptors lack a known antigen. Each CDR3 protein gets one entry after TCRdb re-called the reads with MiXCR. The repertoire holds hundreds of thousands of distinct CDR3 sequences, approximately 31% seen once, with over 10% in the top ten. The material sequenced was cultured CD8+ T cells from PBMCs, taken from culture after CMV antigen stimulation. The receptors here all came from a human donor in good health (CMV status not recorded). Some clones in this sample may be carry-over from other donors' samples.

This clonotype has ten or more counts. The chain recombines TRBV27 with TRBJ1-2; 11 bases map to TRBD1. From germline, CDR1 is MNHEY and CDR2 SMNVEV (reference sequence). This CDR3 is built from 14 residues. V was clipped by 3 bases and J by 8 bases; unmatched bases: 5. The CDR3 spells CASSFGQGATGYTF. CDR3 nucleotides: TGTGCCAGCAGTTTCGGACAGGGGGCGACCGGCTACACCTTC.

This clonotype was observed a handful of times. The rearrangement uses TRBV15 and TRBJ1-5, with a weak D call TRBD1 (5 bases). The germline CDR1 and CDR2 sequences are LNHNV and YYDKDF (reference sequence). The V end lost 5 bases, the J end lost 3 bases, and 11 bases lay between the germline ends. This CDR3 is 14 amino acids long. CDR3 protein: CATSPPGANQPQHF. CDR3 bases: TGTGCCACCAGCCCGCCCGGGGCCAATCAGCCCCAGCATTTT.

This clonotype was recorded a few times. The rearrangement joins TRBV7-6 to TRBJ1-1; unclear D gene. This CDR3 has 15 amino acids. V lost 5 bases and J 4 bases, leaving 17 bases between the germline ends. Germline V lookup: CDR1 SGHVS, CDR2 FNYEAQ. The CDR3 sequence is CASSPRFEGGTEAFF. CDR3 DNA: TGTGCCAGCAGCCCCCGGTTTGAGGGCGGCACTGAAGCTTTCTTT.

CDR3 sequence: CASSLSRSLLAGGQGDTQYF. CDR3 sequence (DNA): TGTGCCAGCAGTTTATCGAGGTCCCTACTAGCGGGGGGCCAGGGAGATACGCAGTATTTT. The chain combines TRBV27 with TRBJ2-3; 12 bases match TRBD2. Unmatched junction bases numbered 15, after V lost 0 bases and J lost 5 bases. The CDR3 has 20 residues. Germline V gene sequence: CDR1 MNHEY, CDR2 SMNVEV (reference sequence).

This clonotype was counted many times. This rearrangement joins TRBV7-6 to TRBJ2-1; D uncertain. The CDR3 runs to 13 residues. Germline V gene sequence: CDR1 SGHVS, CDR2 FNYEAQ. V dropped 1 base and J dropped 9 bases, with 10 bases sitting between them. DNA for the CDR3: TGTGCCAGCAGCTTAGACGGGCCGGGTGAGCAGTTCTTC. Protein sequence: CASSLDGPGEQFF. Full variable domain (remainder filled in from reference TRBV7-6 and TRBJ2-1): GAGVSQSPRYKVTKRGQDVALRCDPISGHVSLYWYRQALGQGPEFLTYFNYEAQQDKSGLPNDRFSAERPEGSISTLTIQRTEQRDSAMYRCASSLDGPGEQFFGPGTRLTVL.

V and J are TRBV10-3 and TRBJ1-1; tentative D call: TRBD1 (5 bases). This CDR3 has 15 amino acids. Trimming cost V 4 bases and J 5 bases, with 17 bases left between them. Germline values: CDR1 ENHRY, CDR2 SYGVKD. CDR3 sequence: CAISAGSPRVTEAFF. The DNA for the CDR3 is TGTGCCATCAGTGCTGGGTCCCCCAGGGTAACTGAAGCTTTCTTT.

This chain connects TRBV14 to TRBJ1-2; D might be TRBD1 (5 bases). The germline V gene has CDR1 SGHDN and CDR2 FVKESK. This CDR3 comprises 15 residues. V lost 0 bases and J lost 6, with 14 bases in between. The CDR3 region has the DNA TGTGCCAGCAGCCAAGACCTATACCCCAGGGATGGCTACACCTTC. Its translation: CASSQDLYPRDGYTF.

This clonotype was recorded a few times. V usage is TRBV7-9 and J usage is TRBJ2-7, with D maybe TRBD2 (5 bases). The CDR3 sequence is 12 residues long. The germline gives CDR1 SEHNR, CDR2 FQNEAQ (reference sequence). Between the trimmed V and J ends, which lost 4 bases and 5 bases, there was a span of 9 bases. CDR3 DNA sequence: TGTGCCAGCAGCTCCGGGATTAACGAGCAGTACGTC. Protein product: CASSSGINEQYV.

V gene TRBV7-9 combines with J gene TRBJ1-4; 7 bases fit TRBD1. The J segment lost 9 bases and the V segment lost 5 bases, leaving 9 bases of the junction unmatched. Germline CDR1 SEHNR, CDR2 FQNEAQ (reference sequence). This CDR3 is built from 14 residues. The CDR3 nucleotides read TGTGCCAGCAGCCAGACAGGGCGACACCAAAAACTGTTTTTT. Protein: CASSQTGRHQKLFF.

A note on this clonotype: It may be a read error: a sequence one base away is much more abundant. V is TRBV7-2 and J is TRBJ1-5; D is undetermined. The CDR3 has 16 residues. V was trimmed by 1 base and J by 3 bases, leaving 13 bases between them. The germline gives CDR1 SGHTA, CDR2 FQGNSA. In DNA form, the CDR3 reads TGTGCCAGCAGCTTAGAACTGTCAGGATTCAATCAGCCCCAGCATTTT. Its protein product is CASSLELSGFNQPQHF. The whole variable domain, remainder taken from reference TRBV7-2 and TRBJ1-5, is GAGVSQSPSNKVTEKGKDVELRCDPISGHTALYWYRQSLGQGLEFLIYFQGNSAPDKSGLPSDRFSAERTGGSVSTLTIQRTQQEDSAVYLCASSLELSGFNQPQHFGDGTRLSIL.

V is TRBV11-1 and J is TRBJ1-1; D is undetermined. Germline loops: CDR1 SGHAT, CDR2 FQDESV (reference sequence). The CDR3 is 13 amino acids. V was trimmed by 4 bases and J by 5 bases, leaving 11 bases between them. The CDR3 DNA sequence: TGTGCCAGCAGCTCCCTGAGTAAGACTGAAGCTTTCTTT. Translated: CASSSLSKTEAFF. Variable domain in full (rest from reference TRBV11-1 and TRBJ1-1): EAEVAQSPRYKITEKSQAVAFWCDPISGHATLYWYRQILGQGPELLVQFQDESVVDDSQLPKDRFSAERLKGVDSTLKIQPAELGDSAMYLCASSSLSKTEAFFGQGTRLTVV.

This chain links TRBV7-9 with TRBJ1-1; D may be TRBD1 (6 bases). V gave up 1 base and J gave up 4 bases, with 19 bases separating them. The CDR3 sequence is 17 residues long. CDR1 SEHNR and CDR2 FQNEAQ come from the germline V gene (reference sequence). The CDR3 sequence: CASSLVHANRVGTEAFF. The CDR3 nucleotides are TGTGCCAGCAGCTTAGTGCACGCTAACAGGGTAGGCACTGAAGCTTTCTTT.

V usage is TRBV7-9 and J usage is TRBJ2-7; D is undetermined. The CDR3 extends over 12 amino acids. Trimming shortened V by 5 bases and J by 6 bases, and 11 bases separated the two germline ends. Germline V gene data show CDR1 as SEHNR and CDR2 as FQNEAQ (reference sequence). Here the CDR3 DNA reads TGTGCCAGCAGCCAAAGTCTTTCCGAGCAGTACGTC. The encoded protein is CASSQSLSEQYV.

The chain joins TRBV6-2 or TRBV6-3 to TRBJ2-7, with 10 bases identical to TRBD2. Trimming removed 0 bases from V and 2 bases from J; junction bases left unmatched: 10. Germline V gene data show CDR1 as MNHEY and CDR2 as SVGEGT. The CDR3 is made up of 18 amino acids. CDR3 amino acids: CASSYSTSGSYNAYEQYV. In DNA form, the CDR3 reads TGTGCCAGCAGTTACTCGACTAGCGGGTCATACAACGCCTACGAGCAGTACGTC.

This clonotype has only a few counts. The chain uses TRBV2 and TRBJ2-1; tentatively, D is TRBD2 (5 bases). CDR3 length equals 12 residues. The germline gives CDR1 SNHLY, CDR2 FYNNEI. V lost 8 bases and J lost 8, with 13 bases in between. The CDR3 DNA follows: TGTGCCAGCGACGACCGAGGGTATGAGCAGTTCTTC. It codes for CASDDRGYEQFF.

This clonotype was counted only a few times. This chain connects TRBV6-2 or TRBV6-3 to TRBJ2-7; D is unclear. The V end lost 5 bases, the J end lost 2 bases, and 13 bases lay between the germline ends. The CDR3 sequence is 14 residues long. Germline assignment: CDR1 MNHEY and CDR2 SVGEGT. The CDR3 sequence is CASSTYVGPYEQYV. In DNA form, the CDR3 reads TGTGCCAGCAGTACGTATGTGGGCCCCTACGAGCAGTACGTC.

A word on this clonotype: One junction end does not reproduce the germline sequence, and a read error may be involved. The CDR3 reads CASSFLRGLNTKAFF. The CDR3, as DNA: TGTGCCAGCAGCTTTCTTCGGGGCCTGAACACTAAAGCTTTCTTT. This sequence joins TRBV7-6 and TRBJ1-1; a weak D match, TRBD1 (5 bases). CDR1 and CDR2 from the germline V gene are SGHVS and FNYEAQ. CDR3 size: 15 residues.

This clonotype was observed a handful of times. The chain is built from TRBV19 and TRBJ2-7; 10 positions agree with TRBD1. CDR3 size: 15 residues. J was trimmed by 4 bases and V by 3 bases; bases with no gene match: 6. Germline CDR1 LNHDA, CDR2 SQIVND (reference sequence). This CDR3 is CASSISRDRGYEQYF. The CDR3 bases are TGTGCCAGTAGTATTTCTCGGGACAGGGGTTACGAGCAGTACTTC.

The chain recombines TRBV5-4 with TRBJ2-1; 7 nucleotides agree with TRBD1. The CDR3 runs to 16 residues. Germline V CDR1 and CDR2: SGHNT, YYREEE (reference sequence). V was pared by 4 bases and J by 8 bases, with 15 bases of the junction left unmatched. The CDR3 coding sequence is TGTGCCAGCAGCGGAACCGAGACAGGGATTTTCTATGAGCAGTTCTTC. Protein product: CASSGTETGIFYEQFF.

The CDR3 nucleotides read TGTGCCATCCCGGGAAGCTACTATGGCTACACCTTC. Translating it yields CAIPGSYYGYTF. The chain employs TRBV10-3 and TRBJ1-2; D gene ambiguous. Germline lookup yields CDR1 ENHRY and CDR2 SYGVKD. The CDR3 length is 12 residues. Trimming stripped 8 bases from V and 3 bases from J, with 10 bases between.

This clonotype has just a few counts. This chain connects TRBV11-2 to TRBJ2-7; D remains ambiguous. The length of the CDR3 is 13 residues. CDR1 is SGHAT and CDR2 is FQNNGV in the germline V gene. Trimming left V 3 bases short and J 6 bases short, with 12 bases between. This chain's CDR3 is CASSLGVRSEQYV. CDR3 in DNA: TGTGCCAGCAGCTTGGGTGTACGCAGCGAGCAGTACGTC.

The rearrangement uses TRBV6-5 and TRBJ1-3; no clear D gene. The V end was cut by 5 bases, the J end by 2 bases, with 13 bases between. The CDR3 runs 15 residues. Germline V lookup: CDR1 MNHEY, CDR2 SVGAGI. The CDR3: CASSPSGSTGNTIYF. CDR3 coding DNA: TGTGCCAGCAGTCCGTCGGGGAGTACTGGAAACACCATATATTTT.